Listed below are T cell receptor beta chains from one sample, sequenced in a study of blood T cells in healthy people across ages. TCRdb recomputed calls from the 5' RACE reads with MiXCR, one row per CDR3 protein. The repertoire holds under 2,000,000 distinct CDR3 sequences, with around half as singletons. Sequencing was carried out using blood. These receptors were collected from a middle-aged woman in good health. Both conserved end residues are trimmed from each CDR3. Fields, in order: V gene, D gene, clone size, J gene, CDR3 protein. The D gene is left open where the match is weak. For some rows the clone size is stated as once, few or many, or as a class when expanded; others skip it.

>TRBV6-2/TRBV6-3|NA|NA|NA
ASSHYRTTRYEQY
>TRBV12-3/TRBV12-4|NA|NA|TRBJ2-5
ASSLELSAPGETQY
>TRBV27|NA|NA|TRBJ1-2
ASSLNREGYGYT
>TRBV20-1|TRBD2|NA|NA
SARTGTSQSIQY
>TRBV7-8|NA|many|TRBJ2-5
ASSFSGVGETQY
>TRBV4-3|NA|NA|TRBJ2-5
ASSRGGNTETQY
>TRBV5-1|NA|once|TRBJ2-7
ASSHAGRSYEQY
>TRBV6-8|TRBD2|NA|TRBJ2-5
ASSYFVLPGLAGGRQETQY
>TRBV12-3/TRBV12-4|TRBD1|few|TRBJ1-2
ASSILLSGQPYGYT
>TRBV20-1|NA|NA|TRBJ2-5
SARSAGLVYQETQY
>TRBV20-1|NA|NA|TRBJ2-7
SATEGKSSYEQY
>TRBV20-1|TRBD2|NA|TRBJ2-1
SARALAGGPDEQF
>TRBV27|TRBD1|few|TRBJ1-1
ASRRGTAGTEAF
>TRBV5-1|TRBD1|few|TRBJ2-5
ASSSTGGAVRETQY
>TRBV7-2|NA|few|TRBJ2-7
ASSSQGGLNEQY
>TRBV24-1|TRBD2|few|TRBJ2-3
ATSDFTSGLQY
>TRBV2|TRBD2|once|TRBJ2-3
AILAGSTDTQY
>TRBV25-1|NA|NA|NA
ASSDLGGGQNIQY
>TRBV29-1|TRBD1|few|TRBJ2-5
SVEGQGDAETQY
>TRBV20-1|NA|NA|TRBJ2-1
SARDRRNLGYNEQF
>TRBV15|NA|NA|TRBJ2-5
ATSRDYAAPQETQY
>TRBV10-3|NA|NA|TRBJ1-2
AIHNGTLDGYT
>TRBV7-2|TRBD1|few|TRBJ1-6
ASSLTGGSPLH
>TRBV7-2|NA|NA|TRBJ2-3
ASSLDWSVTDTQY
>TRBV11-2|NA|few|TRBJ2-1
ASSFGQVNYNEQF
>TRBV7-2|NA|NA|TRBJ1-2
AGSPDDYGYT
>TRBV28|NA|NA|TRBJ2-6
ASIKGGAGANVLT
>TRBV7-9|NA|once|TRBJ2-1
ASSLGGISGAEQF
>TRBV28|TRBD1|few|TRBJ2-1
ASSQQRYDRGNFEQF
>TRBV7-9|NA|NA|TRBJ2-5
ASNSGHLGETQY
>TRBV7-9|TRBD1|NA|TRBJ2-3
ASSTDRGQDTQY
>TRBV20-1|NA|few|TRBJ2-3
SAREQRTQY
>TRBV6-5|TRBD2|NA|TRBJ2-3
ASSYRTSGTGRGGTDTQY
>TRBV4-3|NA|few|TRBJ1-2
ASSQDQRSSYGYT
>TRBV7-2|TRBD2|NA|TRBJ2-5
ASSLYGSGGAYNEQY
>TRBV9|NA|NA|TRBJ2-1
ASSVESADQSSYNEQF
>TRBV20-1|NA|NA|TRBJ2-5
SARPKGLVEETQY
>TRBV10-3|NA|few|TRBJ1-2
AISESFSQLPGYT
>TRBV10-3|NA|few|TRBJ2-3
AISSGAEDTQY
>TRBV11-1|NA|NA|TRBJ2-7
ASSYEVLHEQY
>TRBV24-1|TRBD2|few|TRBJ2-7
ATRSGGPAYEQY
>TRBV28|TRBD2|NA|TRBJ2-3
ASPPLFSGGSSDTQY
>TRBV7-2|NA|NA|TRBJ2-6
ASSFSHPGANVLT
>TRBV15|NA|NA|NA
ATSRVLQGQETQY
>TRBV5-6|TRBD1|many|TRBJ2-1
ASSLVRDRKGDEQF
>TRBV12-3/TRBV12-4|NA|NA|TRBJ2-5
ASSFLVEETQY
>TRBV2|TRBD2|NA|TRBJ2-1
ASSEPSGGEVGQF
>TRBV3-1|TRBD2|NA|TRBJ2-5
ASIKRGGQETQY
>TRBV4-1|TRBD2|NA|TRBJ2-1
ASSQTGTSGGRSYNEQF